The next 31 T cell receptor beta chains were all read from a single sample in a study of blood T cell repertoires in COVID-19. Produced via immunoSEQ multiplex PCR; TCRdb's table is partial and in-frame only. The sample includes over 200,000 clones, approximately 80% of them seen just once. Sequenced material: peripheral blood. The receptors come from a woman older than 75 with COVID-19, enrolled during active disease.

The chain is built from TRBV7-9 and TRBJ1-2; 7 bases are shared with TRBD1. V gave up 6 bases and J gave up 5 bases; unmatched junction bases: 12. Germline lookup yields CDR1 SEHNR and CDR2 FQNEAQ (reference sequence). There are 15 residues in the CDR3. CDR3 region: CASRRVGTENYGYTF. The CDR3 DNA is TGTGCCAGCAGACGCGTCGGGACAGAAAATTATGGCTACACCTTC. Filled out from reference TRBV7-9 and TRBJ1-2, the complete variable domain reads DTGVSQNPRHKITKRGQNVTFRCDPISEHNRLYWYRQTLGQGPEFLTYFQNEAQLEKSRLLSDRFSAERPKGSFSTLEIQRTEQGDSAMYLCASRRVGTENYGYTFGSGTRLTVV.

V is TRBV10-3 and J is TRBJ1-1; 11 bases match TRBD1. This CDR3 is 16 amino acids long. Trimming took 4 bases from V and 5 from J; bases not matched to a gene: 9. Germline values: CDR1 ENHRY, CDR2 SYGVKD. CDR3 DNA: TGTGCCATCAGTGGAGCCGGGACAGGGGGTGGGACTGAAGCTTTCTTT. Translated: CAISGAGTGGGTEAFF.

Turning to this clone: The sample has other DNA sequences that encode this CDR3 too. The chain combines TRBV18 with TRBJ1-1; D remains ambiguous. The CDR3 totals 14 residues. The germline gives CDR1 KGHSH, CDR2 LQKENI. V lost 2 bases and J lost 1, with 8 bases in between. The CDR3 bases are TGTGCCAGCTCACCAAGTCGAGGGAACACTGAAGCTTTCTTT. This gives the protein CASSPSRGNTEAFF.

The J gene is TRBJ1-1, the V gene TRBV19; D ambiguous. Germline lookup yields CDR1 LNHDA and CDR2 SQIVND (reference sequence). Trimming removed 7 bases at V and 1 base at J, with 13 bases between. The CDR3 runs 14 residues. CDR3 protein: CASIKSAGNTEAFF. In nucleotides, the CDR3 is TGTGCCAGTATCAAGTCTGCGGGGAACACTGAAGCTTTCTTT.

The J gene is TRBJ1-1, the V gene TRBV10-2, with unresolved D. Per the germline V gene, CDR1 is WSHSY and CDR2 is SAAADI. Trimming cost V 4 bases and J 6 bases, with 18 bases left between them. CDR3 length: 15 residues. CDR3 DNA sequence: TGCGCCAGCAGTGCTCTTGGGAGTAGGATCGCTGAAGCTTTCTTT. Amino acids: CASSALGSRIAEAFF.

V usage is TRBV9 and J usage is TRBJ1-4, with TRBD1 matching 7 bases. CDR1 SGDLS and CDR2 YYNGEE come from the germline V gene. This CDR3 is 14 amino acids long. J was trimmed by 5 bases and V by 3 bases; bases with no gene match: 4. The CDR3 DNA follows: TGTGCCAGCAGCGATGGGACAGCAAATGAAAAACTGTTTTTT. It specifies CASSDGTANEKLFF.

The genes are TRBV5-1 and TRBJ2-1; D perhaps matches TRBD2 (6 bases). Per the germline V gene, CDR1 is SGHRS and CDR2 is YFSETQ. With 1 base removed from V and 3 bases from J, the gap between germline ends came to 11 bases. This CDR3 has 15 residues. CDR3: CASSLSGDNYNEQFF. The CDR3 nucleotides read TGCGCCAGCAGCTTGTCGGGGGATAACTACAATGAGCAGTTCTTC.

The rearrangement uses TRBV6-5 and TRBJ1-4; TRBD1 aligns across 9 bases. With V trimmed by 6 bases and J by 7 bases, 9 bases remained unmatched. Germline CDR1 and CDR2: MNHEY and SVGAGI. The CDR3 extends over 15 amino acids. CDR3 amino acids: CASRPGQGYGEKLFF. In DNA form, the CDR3 reads TGTGCCAGCAGACCGGGACAGGGATATGGTGAAAAACTGTTTTTT.

The CDR3 protein is CASSQGALNTEAFF. The DNA of the CDR3 is TGTGCCAGCAGCCAAGGGGCACTGAACACTGAAGCTTTCTTT. V gene TRBV3-1 (or the pseudogene TRBV3-2) combines with J gene TRBJ1-1, with unresolved D. CDR3 size: 14 residues. CDR1 LGHDT and CDR2 YNNKEL come from the germline V gene (reference sequence). Trimming left V 1 base short and J 0 bases short, with 6 bases between.

The CDR3 loop is CASSPSGGWAFF. For the CDR3, the DNA is TGTGCCAGCAGTCCCTCAGGGGGCTGGGCTTTCTTT. V usage is TRBV6-5 and J usage is TRBJ1-1; 8 bases agree with TRBD1. The CDR3 sequence is 12 residues long. The V and J ends lost 5 bases and 11 bases, in that order; junction bases with no gene match: 7. Germline CDR1 MNHEY, CDR2 SVGAGI.

The chain is built from TRBV6-5 and TRBJ2-7; D ambiguous. With 8 bases removed from V and 0 bases from J, the gap between germline ends came to 17 bases. Germline-derived CDR1 and CDR2 are MNHEY and SVGAGI. This CDR3 region has 15 residues. The CDR3 sequence: CASRWAFESSYEQYF. As DNA, the CDR3 is TGTGCCAGCCGGTGGGCTTTCGAGAGCTCCTACGAGCAGTACTTC.

The chain uses TRBV9 and TRBJ2-5; 7 bases are a match to TRBD2. CDR1 is SGDLS and CDR2 is YYNGEE in the germline V gene. The CDR3 has 18 residues. Trimming removed 2 bases from V and 0 bases from J; junction bases left unmatched: 13. In DNA, the CDR3 is TGTGCCAGCAGCGTGGGGCTGCTAGCGGAGGGAAACCAAGAGACCCAGTACTTC. This encodes CASSVGLLAEGNQETQYF.

V is TRBV29-1 and J is TRBJ1-1; a weak D match, TRBD1 (5 bases). Trimming shortened V by 4 bases and J by 4 bases, and 13 bases separated the two germline ends. This CDR3 has 13 residues. The germline V gene encodes CDR1 SQVTM and CDR2 ANQGSEA. For the CDR3, the DNA is TGCAGCGTTGGGGACTCCTCGGCCACTGAAGCTTTCTTT. Translated, it gives CSVGDSSATEAFF.

V gene TRBV9 combines with J gene TRBJ1-3; TRBD1 matches at 10 bases. Germline loops: CDR1 SGDLS, CDR2 YYNGEE. The trim removed 0 bases at V and 4 bases at J, leaving 4 bases unmatched. The CDR3 covers 16 residues. DNA for the CDR3: TGTGCCAGCAGCGTAGCGGGGGACAGGGGCGGAAACACCATATATTTT. This encodes CASSVAGDRGGNTIYF.

CDR3 amino acids: CASSLGQGNYGYTF. CDR3 coding DNA: TGTGCCAGCAGCTTGGGACAGGGTAACTATGGCTACACCTTC. The J gene is TRBJ1-2, the V gene TRBV7-2; 9 nucleotides agree with TRBD1. The CDR3 extends over 14 amino acids. J gave up 1 base and V 3 bases, and 0 bases lay outside the gene matches. CDR1 and CDR2 from the germline V gene are SGHTA and FQGNSA. Complete variable domain (other parts from reference TRBV7-2 and TRBJ1-2): GAGVSQSPSNKVTEKGKDVELRCDPISGHTALYWYRQSLGQGLEFLIYFQGNSAPDKSGLPSDRFSAERTGGSVSTLTIQRTQQEDSAVYLCASSLGQGNYGYTFGSGTRLTVV.

The chain couples TRBV7-9 to TRBJ1-2, with unresolved D. The germline CDR1 and CDR2 sequences are SEHNR and FQNEAQ (reference sequence). This CDR3 spans 15 amino acids. V gave up 8 bases and J gave up 5 bases, with 21 bases separating them. This CDR3 reads CASRGTAPDYYGYTF. CDR3 in DNA: TGTGCCAGCCGAGGTACCGCGCCGGATTATTATGGCTACACCTTC.

The chain is built from TRBV4-2 and TRBJ1-4; D is possibly TRBD1 (5 bases). Germline loops: CDR1 LGHNA, CDR2 YNFKEQ. This CDR3 region has 14 residues. The V end was cut by 0 bases, the J end by 7 bases, with 9 bases between. As DNA, the CDR3 is TGTGCCAGCAGCCAAGAAAGCCAGGGTGAAAAACTGTTTTTT. Protein sequence: CASSQESQGEKLFF.

The chain carries TRBV5-1 and TRBJ2-3, with 7 bases lining up with TRBD1. The CDR3 has 15 amino acids. V dropped 0 bases and J dropped 6; count of bases not matched to a gene: 7. CDR1 SGHRS and CDR2 YFSETQ come from the germline V gene. This chain's CDR3 is CASSLGDRVWDTQYF. In DNA form, the CDR3 reads TGCGCCAGCAGCTTGGGCGACAGGGTTTGGGATACGCAGTATTTT.

V and J are TRBV29-1 and TRBJ2-5; TRBD1 matches at 10 bases. The CDR3 runs 14 residues. Germline V gene data show CDR1 as SQVTM and CDR2 as ANQGSEA. Trimming cost V 6 bases and J 4 bases; bases outside gene matches: 8. The CDR3: CSVATGTGAETQYF. The CDR3 coding sequence is TGCAGCGTCGCAACCGGGACAGGGGCAGAGACCCAGTACTTC.

CDR3 bases: TGTGCCAGCAGCCCTCTGATGAATGCGGAGACCCAGTACTTC. Its translation is CASSPLMNAETQYF. This rearrangement joins TRBV5-6 to TRBJ2-5, with D hard to call. Germline V gene sequence: CDR1 SGHDT, CDR2 YYEEEE. The CDR3 has 14 amino acids. The ends were cut back, 4 bases at V and 5 bases at J, with 15 bases in the middle.

The chain joins TRBV5-1 to TRBJ1-1; D is unclear. V shed 4 bases and J shed 1 base, with 5 bases lying between them. This CDR3 region has 12 residues. CDR1 and CDR2 (germline): SGHRS, YFSETQ. The CDR3 here is CASSSGNTEAFF. The CDR3 nucleotides are TGCGCCAGCAGCAGCGGGAACACTGAAGCTTTCTTT.

There are a few counts of this clone. This chain joins TRBV4-1 and TRBJ1-3, with D maybe TRBD1 (5 bases). V was clipped by 1 base and J by 0 bases, with 7 bases between them. This CDR3 spans 15 amino acids. Looked up from germline, CDR1 is MGHRA and CDR2 is YSYEKL. The CDR3 protein is CASSQVGLSGNTIYF. CDR3 coding DNA: TGCGCCAGCAGCCAAGTGGGGCTCTCTGGAAACACCATATATTTT.

CDR3 amino acids: CASSDRPGKTEAFF. The CDR3 nucleotides read TGTGCCAGCAGTGACAGGCCCGGGAAAACTGAAGCTTTCTTT. J is TRBJ1-1 and V is TRBV6-1; D remains unclear. Trimming left V 3 bases short and J 5 bases short, with 13 bases between. There are 14 residues in the CDR3. The germline gives CDR1 MNHNS, CDR2 SASEGT.

The J gene is TRBJ1-2, the V gene TRBV6-5, with D tentatively TRBD1 (6 bases). Germline V gene sequence: CDR1 MNHEY, CDR2 SVGAGI. V lost 0 bases and J 7 bases, leaving 12 bases between the germline ends. CDR3 length: 14 amino acids. In DNA, the CDR3 is TGTGCCAGCAGTTACTCCGGAGGGGGGGCTGGCTACACCTTC. It specifies CASSYSGGGAGYTF.

The chain links TRBV6-5 to TRBJ1-2; D is perhaps TRBD1 (5 bases). V lost 2 bases, J lost 0 bases, and 10 bases lay in between. The CDR3 runs to 15 residues. Germline CDR1 is MNHEY and CDR2 is SVGAGI. The CDR3 bases are TGTGCCAGCAGTTACGGGGCAGAGGCTAACTATGGCTACACCTTC. Translating it yields CASSYGAEANYGYTF.

This chain uses TRBV5-1 with TRBJ2-5; 11 bases are shared with TRBD2. Trimming removed 0 bases from V and 3 bases from J; junction bases left unmatched: 7. This CDR3 spans 17 amino acids. Germline values: CDR1 SGHRS, CDR2 YFSETQ. CDR3 protein: CASSLGLAGGLEETQYF. The CDR3 DNA reads TGCGCCAGCAGCTTGGGCCTAGCGGGGGGTCTAGAAGAGACCCAGTACTTC.

The chain uses TRBV4-1 and TRBJ1-4; D gene ambiguous. V was pared by 2 bases and J by 7 bases, with 8 bases between. There are 13 residues in the CDR3. CDR1 is MGHRA, CDR2 YSYEKL, per germline. The CDR3 loop reads CASSQLEGEKLFF. The CDR3 DNA is TGCGCCAGCAGCCAACTGGAGGGTGAAAAACTGTTTTTT.

V gene TRBV28 combines with J gene TRBJ2-7; 8 bases agree with TRBD2. Germline CDR1 reads MDHEN; CDR2 reads SYDVKM. V shed 3 bases and J 0 bases; nucleotides not matched to a gene: 7. There are 16 residues in the CDR3. This chain's CDR3 is CASSLGAGGASYEQYF. CDR3 coding DNA: TGTGCCAGCAGTTTGGGCGCGGGAGGCGCCTCCTACGAGCAGTACTTC. The full variable domain, completed using reference TRBV28 and TRBJ2-7, is DVKVTQSSRYLVKRTGEKVFLECVQDMDHENMFWYRQDPGLGLRLIYFSYDVKMKEKGDIPEGYSVSREKKERFSLILESASTNQTSMYLCASSLGAGGASYEQYFGPGTRLTVT.

Worth noting for this clone: One end of the junction is discordant with germline, which a read error may explain. This chain joins TRBV15 and TRBJ2-1; TRBD1 aligns across 7 bases. This CDR3 is 14 amino acids long. CDR1 LNHNV and CDR2 YYDKDF come from the germline V gene (reference sequence). Here the CDR3 reads CATTRGGLNNEQFF. CDR3 nucleotides: TGTGCCACCACCAGAGGGGGCCTCAACAATGAGCAGTTCTTC. Full variable domain (rest looked up from reference TRBV15 and TRBJ2-1): DAMVIQNPRYQVTQFGKPVTLSCSQTLNHNVMYWYQQKSSQAPKLLFHYYDKDFNNEADTPDNFQSRRPNTSFCFLDIRSPGLGDTAMYLCATTRGGLNNEQFFGPGTRLTVL.

The rearrangement uses TRBV25-1 and TRBJ1-2, with 12 bases matching TRBD1. V lost 3 bases to trimming and J lost 8 bases; unmatched junction nucleotides: 7. Per germline, CDR1 MGHDK and CDR2 SYGVNS. The CDR3 is made up of 15 amino acids. CDR3 bases: TGTGCCAGCAGTGACCCGGGACAGGGGGCTGCGGGCTACACCTTC. Its translation is CASSDPGQGAAGYTF.

In its sample, this clone was seen a few times. The chain employs TRBV20-1 and TRBJ2-1; 7 positions match TRBD2. This CDR3 is built from 15 residues. The V and J ends lost 3 bases and 5 bases, in that order; junction bases with no gene match: 10. Germline CDR1 is DFQATT and CDR2 is SNEGSKA (reference sequence). CDR3 residues: CSASSPTSIDNEQFF. The CDR3 nucleotides are TGCAGTGCTAGTAGCCCGACTAGCATTGACAATGAGCAGTTCTTC.